The entry below describes one T cell receptor beta chain. Repertoires were generated with immunoSEQ multiplex PCR, while TCRdb's copy carries only in-frame clones and drops some. Found here are about 34,000 clones, 80% to 90% of them singletons; the top ten hold roughly 4%. This sample was included in a study of T cell changes during pregnancy in multiple sclerosis. Trimming shortened V by 2 bases and J by 7 bases, and 17 bases separated the two germline ends. Germline assignment: CDR1 SGHVS and CDR2 FQNEAQ. This CDR3 is built from 15 residues. This sequence was found in a female donor with multiple sclerosis, enrolled in a pregnancy study. The chain couples TRBV7-8 to TRBJ1-1, with D possibly matching TRBD1 (5 bases). Sequenced here: CD8+ T cells from peripheral blood mononuclear cells, sampled in the third trimester of pregnancy. The CDR3 DNA sequence: TGTGCCAGCAGCTTAATAACGGGACTTCGGGGTGAAGCTTTCTTT. Its translation: CASSLITGLRGEAFF.